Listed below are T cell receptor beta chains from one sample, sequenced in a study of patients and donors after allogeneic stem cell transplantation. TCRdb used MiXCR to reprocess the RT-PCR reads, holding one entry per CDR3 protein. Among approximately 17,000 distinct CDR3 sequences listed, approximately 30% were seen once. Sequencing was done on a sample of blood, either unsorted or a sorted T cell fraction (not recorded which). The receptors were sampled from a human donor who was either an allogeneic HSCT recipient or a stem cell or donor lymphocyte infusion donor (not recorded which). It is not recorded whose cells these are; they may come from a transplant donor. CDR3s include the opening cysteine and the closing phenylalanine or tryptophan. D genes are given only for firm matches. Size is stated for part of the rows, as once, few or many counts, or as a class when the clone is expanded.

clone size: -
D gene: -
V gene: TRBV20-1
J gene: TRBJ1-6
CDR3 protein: CSAPSGGPSYNSPLHF
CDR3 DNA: TGCAGTGCTCCTTCGGGGGGGCCCTCCTATAATTCACCCCTCCACTTT

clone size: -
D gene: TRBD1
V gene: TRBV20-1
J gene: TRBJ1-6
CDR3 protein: CSARRQGWDNSPLHF
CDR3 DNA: TGCAGTGCTAGAAGACAGGGGTGGGATAATTCACCCCTCCACTTT

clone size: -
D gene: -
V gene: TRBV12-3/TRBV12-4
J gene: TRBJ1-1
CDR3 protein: CASSPTGWRDTEAFF
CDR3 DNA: TGTGCCAGCAGCCCCACCGGATGGAGGGACACTGAAGCTTTCTTT

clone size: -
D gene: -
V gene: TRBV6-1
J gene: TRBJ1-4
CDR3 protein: CASILRGATNEKLFF
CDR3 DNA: TGTGCCAGCATTCTTCGGGGCGCAACTAATGAAAAACTGTTTTTT

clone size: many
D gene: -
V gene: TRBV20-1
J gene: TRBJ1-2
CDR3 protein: CSARDLVLGYTF
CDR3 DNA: TGCAGTGCTAGAGATCTCGTCCTTGGCTACACCTTC

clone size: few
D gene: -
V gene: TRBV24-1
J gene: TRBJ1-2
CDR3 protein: CATSDLGYNYGYTF
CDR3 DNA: TGTGCCACCAGTGATTTGGGGTATAACTATGGCTACACCTTC

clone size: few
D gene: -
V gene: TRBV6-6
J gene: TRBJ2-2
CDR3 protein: CASSYSPSNTGELFF
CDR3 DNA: TGTGCCAGCAGTTACTCCCCTTCGAACACCGGGGAGCTGTTTTTT

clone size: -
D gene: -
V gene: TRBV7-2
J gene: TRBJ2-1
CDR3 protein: CASSPRGTRANEQFF
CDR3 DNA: TGTGCCAGCAGCCCTCGCGGAACGAGAGCCAATGAGCAGTTCTTC

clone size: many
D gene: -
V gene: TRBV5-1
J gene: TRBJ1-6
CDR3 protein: CASSPRRGAYNSPLHF
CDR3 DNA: TGCGCCAGCAGCCCTCGCCGGGGGGCGTATAATTCACCCCTCCACTTT

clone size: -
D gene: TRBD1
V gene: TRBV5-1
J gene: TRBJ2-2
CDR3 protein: CASSLGTGRYTGELFF
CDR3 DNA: TGCGCCAGCAGCTTGGGGACAGGGAGGTACACCGGGGAGCTGTTTTTT

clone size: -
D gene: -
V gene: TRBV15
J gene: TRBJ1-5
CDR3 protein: CATSRGPRVENQPQHF
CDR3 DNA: TGTGCCACCAGCAGAGGGCCCAGGGTAGAGAATCAGCCCCAGCATTTT

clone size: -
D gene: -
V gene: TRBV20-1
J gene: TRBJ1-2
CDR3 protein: CSFPNGPQAGYTF
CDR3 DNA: TGCAGTTTTCCTAATGGACCACAGGCCGGCTACACCTTC

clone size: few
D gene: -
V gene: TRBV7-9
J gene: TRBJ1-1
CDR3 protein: CASSNIGWTEAFF
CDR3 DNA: TGTGCCAGCAGCAACATAGGGTGGACTGAAGCTTTCTTT

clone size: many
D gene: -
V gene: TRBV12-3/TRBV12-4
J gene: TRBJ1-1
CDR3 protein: CASTDLKTFEAFF
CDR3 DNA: TGTGCCAGCACCGATCTAAAGACATTTGAAGCTTTCTTT

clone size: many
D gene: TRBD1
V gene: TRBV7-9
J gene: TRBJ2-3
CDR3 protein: CASSLAWTGQDTQYF
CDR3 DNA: TGTGCCAGCAGCTTAGCGTGGACAGGGCAAGATACGCAGTATTTT

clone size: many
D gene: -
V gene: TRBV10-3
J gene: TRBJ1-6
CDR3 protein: CASRQYNSPLHF
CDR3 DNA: TGTGCCAGTCGACAGTATAATTCACCCCTCCACTTT

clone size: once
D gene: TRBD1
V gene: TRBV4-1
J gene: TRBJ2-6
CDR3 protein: CASSQDQGQVISGANVLTF
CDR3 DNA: TGCGCCAGCAGCCAAGATCAAGGACAGGTGATTTCTGGGGCCAACGTCCTGACTTTC

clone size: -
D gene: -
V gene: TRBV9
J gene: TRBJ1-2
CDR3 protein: CASSVRQDYYGYTF
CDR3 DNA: TGTGCCAGCAGCGTGAGACAGGACTACTATGGCTACACCTTC

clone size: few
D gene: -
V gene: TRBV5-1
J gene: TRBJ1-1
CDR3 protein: CASSLVFGGMPSMNTEAFF
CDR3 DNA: TGCGCCAGCAGCTTGGTATTCGGAGGGATGCCAAGCATGAACACTGAAGCTTTCTTT

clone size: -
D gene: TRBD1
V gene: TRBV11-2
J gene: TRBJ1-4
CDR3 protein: CASREARGLLGEKLFF
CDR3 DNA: TGTGCCAGCAGAGAGGCAAGGGGGCTGCTCGGTGAAAAACTGTTTTTT

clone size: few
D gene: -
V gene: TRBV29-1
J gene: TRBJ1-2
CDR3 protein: CSVETGRGYGYTF
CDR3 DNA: TGCAGCGTTGAGACGGGACGAGGCTATGGCTACACCTTC

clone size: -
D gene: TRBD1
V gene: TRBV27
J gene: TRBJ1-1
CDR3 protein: CASSATQSWARGTEAFF
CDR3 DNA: TGTGCCAGCAGCGCAACACAAAGCTGGGCCAGGGGGACTGAAGCTTTCTTT

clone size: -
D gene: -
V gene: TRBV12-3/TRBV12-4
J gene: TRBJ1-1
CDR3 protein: CASSLALATGGTEAFF
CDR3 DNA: TGTGCCAGCAGTTTAGCGCTAGCGACGGGCGGAACTGAAGCTTTCTTT

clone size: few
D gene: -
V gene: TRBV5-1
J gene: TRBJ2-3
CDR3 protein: CASSPPVLSGRTDTQYF
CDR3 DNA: TGCGCCAGCAGCCCCCCGGTCCTTAGCGGACGCACAGATACGCAGTATTTT

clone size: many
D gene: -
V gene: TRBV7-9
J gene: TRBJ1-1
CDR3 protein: CASSFPTGGVNTEAFF
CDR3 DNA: TGTGCCAGCAGCTTCCCCACAGGTGGGGTGAACACTGAAGCTTTCTTT

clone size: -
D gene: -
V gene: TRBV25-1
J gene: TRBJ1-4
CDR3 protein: CASSLGTIGEKLFF
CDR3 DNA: TGTGCCAGCAGTCTAGGAACGATAGGTGAAAAACTGTTTTTT

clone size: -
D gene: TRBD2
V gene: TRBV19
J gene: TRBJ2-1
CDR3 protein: CASSITSGGFYNEQFF
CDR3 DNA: TGTGCCAGTAGTATTACTAGCGGGGGTTTCTACAATGAGCAGTTCTTC

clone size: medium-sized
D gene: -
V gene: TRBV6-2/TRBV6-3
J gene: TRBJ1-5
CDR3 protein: CASSYYPGRFSNQPQHF
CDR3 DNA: TGTGCCAGCAGTTACTACCCTGGACGGTTTAGCAATCAGCCCCAGCATTTT

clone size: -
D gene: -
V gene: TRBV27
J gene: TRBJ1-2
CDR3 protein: CASSYTSRAYGYTF
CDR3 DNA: TGTGCCAGCAGTTACACTAGCAGGGCCTATGGCTACACCTTC

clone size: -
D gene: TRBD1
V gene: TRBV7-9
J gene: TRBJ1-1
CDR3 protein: CASSPPTGDTEAFF
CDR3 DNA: TGTGCCAGCAGCCCCCCTACAGGGGACACTGAAGCTTTCTTT

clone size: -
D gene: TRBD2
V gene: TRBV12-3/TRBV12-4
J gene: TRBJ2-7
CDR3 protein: CASSRRTSGGTEQYF
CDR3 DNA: TGTGCCAGCAGTCGACGGACTAGCGGGGGGACCGAACAGTACTTC

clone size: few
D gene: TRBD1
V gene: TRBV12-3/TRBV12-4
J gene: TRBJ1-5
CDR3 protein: CASSRQGGNQPQHF
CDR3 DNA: TGTGCCAGCAGCCGACAGGGTGGCAATCAGCCCCAGCATTTT

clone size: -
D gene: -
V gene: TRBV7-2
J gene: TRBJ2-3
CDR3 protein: CASSLWGRDTQYF
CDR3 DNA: TGTGCCAGCAGCTTATGGGGACGCGATACGCAGTATTTT

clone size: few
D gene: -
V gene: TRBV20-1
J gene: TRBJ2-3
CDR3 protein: CSVRAGDTDTQYF
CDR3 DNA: TGCAGTGTAAGGGCAGGGGACACAGATACGCAGTATTTT

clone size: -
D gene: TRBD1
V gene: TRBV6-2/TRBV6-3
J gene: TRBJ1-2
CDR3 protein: CASSYSIGQGNYGYTF
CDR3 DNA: TGTGCCAGCAGTTACTCAATAGGACAGGGCAACTATGGCTACACCTTC

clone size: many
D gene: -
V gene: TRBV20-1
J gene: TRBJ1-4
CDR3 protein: CSASKGLNEKLFF
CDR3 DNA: TGCAGTGCTAGCAAGGGCCTTAATGAAAAACTGTTTTTT

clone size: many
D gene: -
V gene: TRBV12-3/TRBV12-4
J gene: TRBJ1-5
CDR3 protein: CASSLSGRNQPQHF
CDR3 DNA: TGTGCCAGCAGCCTCTCAGGGCGCAATCAGCCCCAGCATTTT

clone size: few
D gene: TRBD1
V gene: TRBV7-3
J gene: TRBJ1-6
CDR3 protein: CASSLRGQGDTYNSPLHF
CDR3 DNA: TGTGCCAGCAGCTTAAGGGGACAGGGGGACACCTATAATTCACCCCTCCACTTT

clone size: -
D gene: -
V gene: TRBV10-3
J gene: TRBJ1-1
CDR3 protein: CATRRGTEAFF
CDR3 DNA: TGTGCCACCAGACGGGGCACTGAAGCTTTCTTT

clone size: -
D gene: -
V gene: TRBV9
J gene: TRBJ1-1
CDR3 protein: CASSAGTLGGRAFF
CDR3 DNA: TGTGCCAGCAGTGCCGGGACACTAGGAGGGCGGGCTTTCTTT

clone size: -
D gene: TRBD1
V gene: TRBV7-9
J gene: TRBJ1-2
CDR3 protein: CASSLAATGEDGYTF
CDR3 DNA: TGTGCCAGCAGCTTAGCAGCCACAGGGGAAGATGGCTACACCTTC

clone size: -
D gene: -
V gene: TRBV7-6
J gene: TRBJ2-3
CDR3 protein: CASSIRRKDTQYF
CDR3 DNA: TGTGCCAGCAGCATCCGACGGAAGGATACGCAGTATTTT

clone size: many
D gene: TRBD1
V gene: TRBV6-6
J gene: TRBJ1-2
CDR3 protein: CASSYIGTGDYGYTF
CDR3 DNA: TGTGCCAGCAGTTATATTGGGACAGGGGACTATGGCTACACCTTC

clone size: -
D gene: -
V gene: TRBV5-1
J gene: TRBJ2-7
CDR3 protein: CASSRDSTGPYEQYF
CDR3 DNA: TGCGCCAGCAGTCGAGACAGCACAGGCCCCTACGAGCAGTACTTC

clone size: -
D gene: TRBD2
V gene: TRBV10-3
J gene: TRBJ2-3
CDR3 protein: CAISDKGTSGAGTQYF
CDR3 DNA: TGTGCCATCAGTGACAAAGGGACTAGCGGGGCCGGCACGCAGTATTTT

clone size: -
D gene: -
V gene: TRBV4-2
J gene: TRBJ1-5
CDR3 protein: CASSQGLGYQPQHF
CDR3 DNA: TGTGCCAGCAGCCAGGGGCTTGGATATCAGCCCCAGCATTTT

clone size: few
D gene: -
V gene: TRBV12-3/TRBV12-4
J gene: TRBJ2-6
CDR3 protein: CASGGGANVLTF
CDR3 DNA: TGTGCCAGCGGCGGAGGGGCCAACGTCCTGACTTTC

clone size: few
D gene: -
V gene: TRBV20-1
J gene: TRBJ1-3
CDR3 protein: CSASAGNGNTIYF
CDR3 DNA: TGCAGTGCTAGCGCAGGGAACGGAAACACCATATATTTT

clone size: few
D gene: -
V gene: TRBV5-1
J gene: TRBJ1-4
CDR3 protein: CASSLDTYNEKLFF
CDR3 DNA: TGCGCCAGCAGCTTGGACACCTATAATGAAAAACTGTTTTTT

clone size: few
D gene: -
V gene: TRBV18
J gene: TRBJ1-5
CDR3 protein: CASSPIQVYQPQHF
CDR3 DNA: TGTGCCAGCTCACCAATACAGGTGTATCAGCCCCAGCATTTT

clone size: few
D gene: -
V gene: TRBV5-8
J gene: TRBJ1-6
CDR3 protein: CASNLLVGVRSPLHF
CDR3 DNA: TGTGCCAGCAACCTGCTTGTAGGGGTGCGGTCACCCCTCCACTTT

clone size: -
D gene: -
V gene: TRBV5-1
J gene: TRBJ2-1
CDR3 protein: CASSLPTYNEQFF
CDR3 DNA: TGCGCCAGCAGCCTACCTACGTACAATGAGCAGTTCTTC